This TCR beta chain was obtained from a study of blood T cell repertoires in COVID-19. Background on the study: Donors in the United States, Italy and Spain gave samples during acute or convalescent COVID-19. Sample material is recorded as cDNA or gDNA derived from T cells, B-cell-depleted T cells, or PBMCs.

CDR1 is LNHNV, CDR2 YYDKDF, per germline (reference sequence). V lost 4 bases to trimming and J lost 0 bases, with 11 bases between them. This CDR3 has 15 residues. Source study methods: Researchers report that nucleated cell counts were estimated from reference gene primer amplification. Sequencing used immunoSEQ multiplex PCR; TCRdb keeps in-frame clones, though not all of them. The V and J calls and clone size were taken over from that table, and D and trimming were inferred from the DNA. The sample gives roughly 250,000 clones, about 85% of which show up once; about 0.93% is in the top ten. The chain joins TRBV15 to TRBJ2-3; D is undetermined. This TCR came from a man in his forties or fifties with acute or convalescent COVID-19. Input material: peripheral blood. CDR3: CATSTSKTSTDTQYF. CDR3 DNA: TGTGCCACCAGCACCTCGAAGACAAGCACAGATACGCAGTATTTT.